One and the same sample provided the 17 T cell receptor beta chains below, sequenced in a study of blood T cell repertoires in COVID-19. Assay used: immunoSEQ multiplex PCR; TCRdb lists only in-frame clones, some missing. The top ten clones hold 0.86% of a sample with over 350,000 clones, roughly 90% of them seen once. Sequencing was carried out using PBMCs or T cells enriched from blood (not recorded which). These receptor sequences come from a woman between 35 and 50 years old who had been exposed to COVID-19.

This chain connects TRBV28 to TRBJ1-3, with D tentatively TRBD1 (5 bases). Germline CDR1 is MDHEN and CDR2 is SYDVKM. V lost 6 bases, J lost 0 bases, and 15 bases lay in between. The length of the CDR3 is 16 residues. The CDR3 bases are TGTGCCAGCAGCTCCGTGGGGGGGAGCTCTGGAAACACCATATATTTT. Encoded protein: CASSSVGGSSGNTIYF.

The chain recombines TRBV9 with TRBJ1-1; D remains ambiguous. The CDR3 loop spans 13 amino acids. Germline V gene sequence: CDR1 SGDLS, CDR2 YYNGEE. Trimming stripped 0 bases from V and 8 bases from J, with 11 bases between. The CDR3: CASSVATGWEAFF. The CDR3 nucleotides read TGTGCCAGCAGCGTAGCTACGGGGTGGGAAGCTTTCTTT.

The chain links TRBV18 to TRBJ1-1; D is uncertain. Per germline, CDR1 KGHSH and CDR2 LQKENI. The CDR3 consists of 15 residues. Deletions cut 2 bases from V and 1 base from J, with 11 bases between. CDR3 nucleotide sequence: TGTGCCAGCTCACCAGTCATAACGGGGAACACTGAAGCTTTCTTT. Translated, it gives CASSPVITGNTEAFF.

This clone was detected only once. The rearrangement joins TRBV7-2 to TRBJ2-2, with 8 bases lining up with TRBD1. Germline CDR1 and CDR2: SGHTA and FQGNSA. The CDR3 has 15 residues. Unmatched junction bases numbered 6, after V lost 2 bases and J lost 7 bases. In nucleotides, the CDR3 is TGTGCCAGCAGCTTAAGGGTACAGGGGGTCGGGGAGCTGTTTTTT. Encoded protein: CASSLRVQGVGELFF.

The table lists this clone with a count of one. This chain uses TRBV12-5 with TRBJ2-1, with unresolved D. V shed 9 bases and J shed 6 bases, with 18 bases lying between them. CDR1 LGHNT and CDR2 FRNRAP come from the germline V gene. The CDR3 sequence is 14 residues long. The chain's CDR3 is CASTKIEYGNEQFF. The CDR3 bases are TGTGCTAGCACCAAAATAGAGTACGGCAATGAGCAGTTCTTC. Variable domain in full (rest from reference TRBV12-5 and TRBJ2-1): DARVTQTPRHKVTEMGQEVTMRCQPILGHNTVFWYRQTMMQGLELLAYFRNRAPLDDSGMPKDRFSAEMPDATLATLKIQPSEPRDSAVYFCASTKIEYGNEQFFGPGTRLTVL.

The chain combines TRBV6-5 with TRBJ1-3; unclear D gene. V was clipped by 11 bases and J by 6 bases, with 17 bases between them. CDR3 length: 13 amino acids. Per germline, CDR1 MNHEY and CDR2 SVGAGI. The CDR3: CAARGAMENTIYF. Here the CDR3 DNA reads TGTGCCGCGCGGGGAGCGATGGAAAACACCATATATTTT.

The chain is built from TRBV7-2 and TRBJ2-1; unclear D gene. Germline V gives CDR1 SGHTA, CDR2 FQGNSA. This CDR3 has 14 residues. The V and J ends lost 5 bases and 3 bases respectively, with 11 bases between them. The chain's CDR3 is CASSPRSSYNEQFF. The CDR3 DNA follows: TGTGCCAGCAGCCCCCGTAGCAGCTACAATGAGCAGTTCTTC.

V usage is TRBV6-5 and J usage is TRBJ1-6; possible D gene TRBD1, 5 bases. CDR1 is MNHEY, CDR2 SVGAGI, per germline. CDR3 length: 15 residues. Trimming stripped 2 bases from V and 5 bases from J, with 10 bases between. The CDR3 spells CASSYGRANNSPLHF. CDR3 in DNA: TGTGCCAGCAGTTACGGCAGGGCCAATAATTCACCCCTCCACTTT.

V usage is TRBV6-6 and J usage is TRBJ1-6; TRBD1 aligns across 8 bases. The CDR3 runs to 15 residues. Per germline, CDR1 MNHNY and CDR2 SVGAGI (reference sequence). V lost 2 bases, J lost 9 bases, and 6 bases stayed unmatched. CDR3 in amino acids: CASSYVAGGVSPLHF. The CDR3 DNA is TGTGCCAGCAGTTACGTCGCAGGGGGCGTTTCACCCCTCCACTTT.

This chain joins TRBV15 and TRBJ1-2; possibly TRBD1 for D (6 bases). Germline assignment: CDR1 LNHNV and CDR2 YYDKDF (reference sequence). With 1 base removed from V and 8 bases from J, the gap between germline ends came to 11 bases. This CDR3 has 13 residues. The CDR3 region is CATSRGEGDGYTF. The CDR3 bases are TGTGCCACCAGCAGAGGGGAGGGGGACGGCTACACCTTC. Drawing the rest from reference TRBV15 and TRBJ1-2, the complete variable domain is DAMVIQNPRYQVTQFGKPVTLSCSQTLNHNVMYWYQQKSSQAPKLLFHYYDKDFNNEADTPDNFQSRRPNTSFCFLDIRSPGLGDTAMYLCATSRGEGDGYTFGSGTRLTVV.

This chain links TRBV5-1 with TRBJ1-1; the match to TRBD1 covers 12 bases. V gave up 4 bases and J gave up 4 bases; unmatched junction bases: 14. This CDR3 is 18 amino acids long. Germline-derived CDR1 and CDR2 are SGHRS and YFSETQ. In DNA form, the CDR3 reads TGCGCCAGCAGCCGTTCTCCCGGGACAGGGGGCGTTGGCACTGAAGCTTTCTTT. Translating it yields CASSRSPGTGGVGTEAFF.

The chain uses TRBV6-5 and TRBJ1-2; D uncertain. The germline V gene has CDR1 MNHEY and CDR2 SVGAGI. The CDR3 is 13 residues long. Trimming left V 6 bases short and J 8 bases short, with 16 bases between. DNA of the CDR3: TGTGCCAGCAGCCAGAGATCGGGGTACGGCTACACCTTC. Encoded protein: CASSQRSGYGYTF.

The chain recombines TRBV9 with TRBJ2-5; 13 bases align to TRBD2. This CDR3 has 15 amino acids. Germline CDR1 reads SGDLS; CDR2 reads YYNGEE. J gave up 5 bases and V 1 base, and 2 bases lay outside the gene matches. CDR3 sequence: CASSVTSGGAETQYF. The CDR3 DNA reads TGTGCCAGCAGCGTAACTAGCGGGGGGGCCGAGACCCAGTACTTC.

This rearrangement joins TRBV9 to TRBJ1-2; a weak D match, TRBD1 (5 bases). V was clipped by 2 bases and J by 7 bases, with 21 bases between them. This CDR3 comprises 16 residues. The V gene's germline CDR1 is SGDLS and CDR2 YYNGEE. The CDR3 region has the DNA TGTGCCAGCAGCGTGAGGGGTACGGGGGACCAAGGTGGCTACACCTTC. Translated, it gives CASSVRGTGDQGGYTF.

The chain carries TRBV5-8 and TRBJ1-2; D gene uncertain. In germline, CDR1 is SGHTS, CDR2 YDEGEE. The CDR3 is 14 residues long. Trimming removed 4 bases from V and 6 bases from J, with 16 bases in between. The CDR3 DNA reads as TGTGCCAGCAGCAACCGAGTCCCACGGGATGGCTACACCTTC. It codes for CASSNRVPRDGYTF.

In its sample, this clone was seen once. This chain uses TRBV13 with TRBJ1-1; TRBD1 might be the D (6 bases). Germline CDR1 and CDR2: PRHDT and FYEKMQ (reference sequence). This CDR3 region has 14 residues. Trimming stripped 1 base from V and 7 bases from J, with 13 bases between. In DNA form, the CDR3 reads TGTGCCAGCAGCTTAGATAACAGGGCTAATGAAGCTTTCTTT. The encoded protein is CASSLDNRANEAFF.

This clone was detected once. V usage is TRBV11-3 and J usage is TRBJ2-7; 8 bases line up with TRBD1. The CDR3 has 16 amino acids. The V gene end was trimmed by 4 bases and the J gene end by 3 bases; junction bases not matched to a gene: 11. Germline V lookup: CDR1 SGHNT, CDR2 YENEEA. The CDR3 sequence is CASSSRTGNKDYEQYF. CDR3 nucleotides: TGTGCCAGCAGCTCCCGGACAGGGAATAAAGACTACGAGCAGTACTTC.